Listed here are 27 T cell receptor beta chains from one sample, sequenced in a study of monozygotic twins with inflammatory bowel disease (dated by TCRdb to between 2017 and 2020). The library was obtained by 5' RACE. These reads were obtained on an Illumina HiSeq 2500. With the reads reprocessed by TCRdb, a single entry stands for each CDR3 protein sequence and no DNA is reported. The sample table on file contains around 380,000 distinct CDR3 sequences. Roughly 2.5% of the sample is taken by the ten largest. The sequenced material came from blood. Every receptor here comes from a human donor with ulcerative colitis or Crohn's disease, or a healthy co-twin of an affected twin (not recorded which).

V and J are TRBV12-3 or TRBV12-4 and TRBJ1-1; TCRdb gives TRBD1 as the D gene, but with no DNA this cannot be confirmed. The length of the CDR3 is 13 residues. CDR3 protein: CASSETADTEAFF.

The chain employs TRBV19 and TRBJ1-1; TCRdb indicates TRBD1, and absent DNA this call remains unverified. The CDR3 is made up of 12 amino acids. CDR1 and CDR2 (germline): LNHDA, SQIVND (reference sequence). CDR3 amino acids: CASGDRVGEAFF.

The chain recombines TRBV4-1 with TRBJ1-1; TCRdb lists TRBD1, though no DNA is available to test this call. Germline CDR1 reads MGHRA; CDR2 reads YSYEKL. The CDR3 length is 12 residues. This CDR3 reads CASSHRGLEAFF.

V and J are TRBV3-1 and TRBJ2-3; without DNA, the TCRdb call of TRBD2 cannot be checked. CDR3 length equals 15 residues. Germline CDR1 and CDR2: LGHDT and YNNKEL (reference sequence). The CDR3: CASSSSSGGTDTQYF.

V and J are TRBV5-1 and TRBJ2-3; TCRdb's D gene call, TRBD2, goes unchecked for lack of DNA. Germline V gene data show CDR1 as SGHRS and CDR2 as YFSETQ. This CDR3 is 15 amino acids long. The CDR3 here is CASSPGLASTDTQYF.

This chain's CDR3 is CASSFGTVPANYGYTF. The V and J genes are TRBV5-4 and TRBJ1-2; TCRdb indicates TRBD1, and absent DNA this call remains unverified. There are 16 residues in the CDR3. The germline V gene has CDR1 SGHNT and CDR2 YYREEE (reference sequence).

The chain combines TRBV20-1 with TRBJ1-2. Germline CDR1 reads DFQATT; CDR2 reads SNEGSKA (reference sequence). CDR3 length: 12 residues. CDR3 loop: CSAIPSAEGATF.

This chain joins TRBV4-1 and TRBJ2-3; TCRdb's D gene call, TRBD2, goes unchecked for lack of DNA. The CDR3 has 17 amino acids. The V gene's germline CDR1 is MGHRA and CDR2 YSYEKL. The CDR3 sequence: CASSATETSGRGDTQYF.

The chain carries TRBV7-9 and TRBJ1-1; TCRdb picks TRBD1, but there is no DNA to check that call. The CDR3 is made up of 17 amino acids. The germline gives CDR1 SEHNR, CDR2 FQNEAQ (reference sequence). The CDR3 here is CASSFSPIPRTGQGAFF. The full variable domain, with the rest looked up from reference TRBV7-9 and TRBJ1-1, is DTGVSQNPRHKITKRGQNVTFRCDPISEHNRLYWYRQTLGQGPEFLTYFQNEAQLEKSRLLSDRFSAERPKGSFSTLEIQRTEQGDSAMYLCASSFSPIPRTGQGAFFGQGTRLTVV.

The gene calls are TRBV18 and TRBJ2-7; absent DNA, TCRdb's TRBD1 call cannot be checked. CDR3 length: 14 amino acids. In germline, CDR1 is KGHSH, CDR2 LQKENI. The CDR3 protein is CASSHGRTQYEQYF.

The V and J genes are TRBV4-1 and TRBJ2-1; TCRdb calls TRBD2, which cannot be checked without DNA. This CDR3 has 16 amino acids. Germline CDR1 is MGHRA and CDR2 is YSYEKL. Here the CDR3 reads CASSHRTSGGYNEQFF.

V usage is TRBV12-3 or TRBV12-4 and J usage is TRBJ2-6. The CDR3 has 14 residues. CDR3 amino acids: CASSLNSGANVLTF.

The genes are TRBV6-2 or TRBV6-3 and TRBJ1-6. Germline CDR1 reads MNHEY; CDR2 reads SVGEGT. This CDR3 comprises 13 residues. CDR3 region: CASSYSGRSPLHF.

This chain uses TRBV12-3 or TRBV12-4 with TRBJ2-5; TCRdb returns TRBD1, unconfirmable since there is no DNA. The CDR3 is 20 amino acids. The CDR3 loop reads CASSPVLKGGQGVRQETQYF.

The V and J genes are TRBV7-9 and TRBJ2-1; with no DNA, the TCRdb D assignment of TRBD2 cannot be verified. Germline lookup yields CDR1 SEHNR and CDR2 FQNEAQ (reference sequence). The CDR3 is made up of 13 amino acids. Here the CDR3 reads CASAGGRPNEQFF.

The rearrangement uses TRBV28 and TRBJ2-3; the D call from TCRdb, TRBD1, cannot be confirmed without DNA. The CDR3 spans 17 residues. CDR1 and CDR2 from the germline V gene are MDHEN and SYDVKM. CDR3 protein: CASSVPRTGGPQDTQYF. Full variable domain (rest looked up from reference TRBV28 and TRBJ2-3): DVKVTQSSRYLVKRTGEKVFLECVQDMDHENMFWYRQDPGLGLRLIYFSYDVKMKEKGDIPEGYSVSREKKERFSLILESASTNQTSMYLCASSVPRTGGPQDTQYFGPGTRLTVL.

The gene calls are TRBV5-4 and TRBJ2-1. The CDR3 spans 14 residues. CDR1 is SGHNT, CDR2 YYREEE, per germline (reference sequence). The CDR3 sequence is CASSLGNSYNEQFF.

V gene TRBV20-1 combines with J gene TRBJ1-4. Per the germline V gene, CDR1 is DFQATT and CDR2 is SNEGSKA (reference sequence). This CDR3 is 11 amino acids long. CDR3 sequence: CSAREDGEQFF.

The rearrangement joins TRBV24-1 to TRBJ2-2. CDR1 KGHDR and CDR2 SFDVKD come from the germline V gene. This CDR3 spans 13 amino acids. CDR3 loop: CATSDLRTGELFF.

The genes are TRBV30 and TRBJ2-7. This CDR3 is 12 amino acids long. Per the germline V gene, CDR1 is GTSNPN and CDR2 is SVGIG (reference sequence). CDR3 protein: CAWARDSYEQYF.

The V call is TRBV7-8, the J call TRBJ2-5; with no DNA, the TCRdb D assignment of TRBD1 cannot be verified. CDR3 length: 14 residues. The germline CDR1 and CDR2 sequences are SGHVS and FQNEAQ. CDR3: CASSPGTSHETQYF.

The genes are TRBV5-1 and TRBJ2-3; the D call of TRBD1 rests on TCRdb alone, since no DNA is present to check it. The CDR3 extends over 16 amino acids. The V gene's germline CDR1 is SGHRS and CDR2 YFSETQ. CDR3 protein: CASSLWGLGNTDTQYF.

CDR3 loop: CASSHLTSGGANEQFF. This rearrangement joins TRBV5-4 to TRBJ2-1; there is no DNA to check the TCRdb D call of TRBD2. The CDR3 totals 16 residues. Germline V gene lookup returns CDR1 SGHNT and CDR2 YYREEE (reference sequence).

The CDR3 sequence is CSAFPSSGRALYEQYF. The rearrangement uses TRBV20-1 and TRBJ2-7; TCRdb calls TRBD2, which cannot be checked without DNA. CDR3 length: 16 residues. In germline, CDR1 is DFQATT, CDR2 SNEGSKA (reference sequence).

The chain carries TRBV12-3 or TRBV12-4 and TRBJ1-5; TCRdb calls TRBD1, which cannot be checked without DNA. The CDR3 totals 13 residues. The CDR3 sequence: CASSLSQGQPQHF.

The J gene is TRBJ2-2, the V gene TRBV28; absent DNA, TCRdb's TRBD2 call cannot be checked. Germline V lookup: CDR1 MDHEN, CDR2 SYDVKM. The CDR3 consists of 21 residues. CDR3 sequence: CASSPSPGTSGRPGATGELFF.

V is TRBV28 and J is TRBJ2-7. The CDR3 length is 12 residues. Germline-derived CDR1 and CDR2 are MDHEN and SYDVKM. CDR3: CASSSPLGEQYF.